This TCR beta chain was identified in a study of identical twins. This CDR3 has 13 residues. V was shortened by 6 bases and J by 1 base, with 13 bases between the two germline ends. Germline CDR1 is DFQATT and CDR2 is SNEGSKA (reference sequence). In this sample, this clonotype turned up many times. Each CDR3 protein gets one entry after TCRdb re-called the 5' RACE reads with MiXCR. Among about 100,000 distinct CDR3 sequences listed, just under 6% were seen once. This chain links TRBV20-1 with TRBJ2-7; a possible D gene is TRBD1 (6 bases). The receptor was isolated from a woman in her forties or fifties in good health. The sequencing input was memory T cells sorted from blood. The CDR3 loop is CSAQGPESYEQYF. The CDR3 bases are TGCAGTGCCCAGGGGCCCGAATCCTACGAGCAGTACTTC.